The clone carrying this T cell receptor beta chain was seen only a few times. This sample stems from a study of OX40 agonist ivuxolimab in advanced cancers. Repertoires were generated with immunoSEQ multiplex PCR, while TCRdb's copy carries only in-frame clones and drops some. The data contain under 90,000 clones, about 93% of them singletons. The CDR3 is 15 amino acids. The germline gives CDR1 KGHSH, CDR2 LQKENI. V was shortened by 1 base and J by 6 bases, with 12 bases between the two germline ends. The sample here was CD4+ or CD8+ T cells sorted from blood, taken in a trial of the OX40 agonist ivuxolimab. The chain couples TRBV18 to TRBJ2-2; D possibly corresponds to TRBD1 (6 bases). The receptor was derived from an adult with an advanced solid tumor such as melanoma, head and neck, liver or kidney cancer. The CDR3 reads CASSPQEGGAGELFF. CDR3 nucleotide sequence: TGTGCCAGCTCACCACAGGAAGGGGGTGCCGGGGAGCTGTTTTTT.